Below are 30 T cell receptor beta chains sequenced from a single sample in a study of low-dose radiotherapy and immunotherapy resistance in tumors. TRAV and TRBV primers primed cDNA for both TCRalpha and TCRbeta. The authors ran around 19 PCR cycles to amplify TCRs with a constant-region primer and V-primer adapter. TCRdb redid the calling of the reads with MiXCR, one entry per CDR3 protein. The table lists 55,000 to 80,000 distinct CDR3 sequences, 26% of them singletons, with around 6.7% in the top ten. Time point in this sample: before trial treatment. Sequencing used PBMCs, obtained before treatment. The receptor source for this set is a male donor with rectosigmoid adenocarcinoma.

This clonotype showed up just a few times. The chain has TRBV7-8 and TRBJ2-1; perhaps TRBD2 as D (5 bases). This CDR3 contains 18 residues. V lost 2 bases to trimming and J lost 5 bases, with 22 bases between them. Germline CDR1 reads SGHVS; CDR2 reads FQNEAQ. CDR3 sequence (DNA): TGTGCCAGCAGCTTACGGGGAGAAGGCCAAGCCTTCGACAATGAGCAGTTCTTC. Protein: CASSLRGEGQAFDNEQFF. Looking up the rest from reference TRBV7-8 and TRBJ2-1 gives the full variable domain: GAGVSQSPRYKVAKRGQDVALRCDPISGHVSLFWYQQALGQGPEFLTYFQNEAQLDKSGLPSDRFFAERPEGSVSTLKIQRTQQEDSAVYLCASSLRGEGQAFDNEQFFGPGTRLTVL.

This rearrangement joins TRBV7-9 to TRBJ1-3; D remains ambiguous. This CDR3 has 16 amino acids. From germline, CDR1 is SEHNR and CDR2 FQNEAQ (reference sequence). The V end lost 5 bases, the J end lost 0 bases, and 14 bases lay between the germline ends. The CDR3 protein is CASSPPGVYSGNTIYF. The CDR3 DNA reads TGTGCCAGCAGCCCCCCTGGGGTCTACTCTGGAAACACCATATATTTT.

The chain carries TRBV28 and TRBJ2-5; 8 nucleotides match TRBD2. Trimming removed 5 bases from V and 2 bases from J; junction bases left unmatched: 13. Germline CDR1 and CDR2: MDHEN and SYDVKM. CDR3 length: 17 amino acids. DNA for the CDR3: TGTGCCAGCAGTACTCAAAACGCGGGAGGACCTCAAGAGACCCAGTACTTC. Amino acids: CASSTQNAGGPQETQYF.

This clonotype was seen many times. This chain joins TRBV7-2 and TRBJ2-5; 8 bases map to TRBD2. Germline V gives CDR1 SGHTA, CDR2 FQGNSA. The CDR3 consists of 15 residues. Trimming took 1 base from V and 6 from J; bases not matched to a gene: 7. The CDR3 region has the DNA TGTGCCAGCAGCTTAGACGCGGGGGGCGGAAAGACCCAGTACTTC. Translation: CASSLDAGGGKTQYF. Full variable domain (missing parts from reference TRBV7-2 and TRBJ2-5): GAGVSQSPSNKVTEKGKDVELRCDPISGHTALYWYRQSLGQGLEFLIYFQGNSAPDKSGLPSDRFSAERTGGSVSTLTIQRTQQEDSAVYLCASSLDAGGGKTQYFGPGTRLLVL.

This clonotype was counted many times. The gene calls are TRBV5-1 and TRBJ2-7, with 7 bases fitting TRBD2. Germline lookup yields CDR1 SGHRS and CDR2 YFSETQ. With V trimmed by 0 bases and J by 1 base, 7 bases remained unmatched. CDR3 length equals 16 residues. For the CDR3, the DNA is TGCGCCAGCAGCTTGGGTACCAGCGGGGTTTCCTACGAGCAGTACTTC. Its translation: CASSLGTSGVSYEQYF.

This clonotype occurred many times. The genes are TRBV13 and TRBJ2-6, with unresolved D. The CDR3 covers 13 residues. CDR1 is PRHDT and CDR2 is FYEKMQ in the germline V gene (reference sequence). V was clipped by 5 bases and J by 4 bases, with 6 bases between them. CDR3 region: CASSRSGANVLTF. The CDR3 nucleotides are TGTGCCAGCAGCCGCTCCGGGGCCAACGTCCTGACTTTC.

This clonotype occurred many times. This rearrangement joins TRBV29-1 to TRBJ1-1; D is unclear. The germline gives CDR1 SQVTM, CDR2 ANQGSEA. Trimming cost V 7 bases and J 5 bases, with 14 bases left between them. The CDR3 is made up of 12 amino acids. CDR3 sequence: CSAVPRDTEAFF. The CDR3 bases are TGCAGCGCAGTCCCAAGGGATACTGAAGCTTTCTTT.

Written as DNA, the CDR3 is TGTGCCAGCAGCGGAGACTATAATTCACCCCTCCACTTT. Translating it yields CASSGDYNSPLHF. This chain joins TRBV9 and TRBJ1-6; D is unresolved. Germline V gene lookup returns CDR1 SGDLS and CDR2 YYNGEE. The CDR3 is made up of 13 amino acids. V lost 3 bases and J lost 3, with 4 bases in between.

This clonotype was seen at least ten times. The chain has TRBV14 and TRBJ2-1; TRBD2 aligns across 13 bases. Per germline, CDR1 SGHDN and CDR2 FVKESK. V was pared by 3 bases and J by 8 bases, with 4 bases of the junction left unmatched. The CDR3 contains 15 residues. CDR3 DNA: TGTGCCAGCAGCCAGGGACTAGCGGGAATCTATGAGCAGTTCTTC. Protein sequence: CASSQGLAGIYEQFF. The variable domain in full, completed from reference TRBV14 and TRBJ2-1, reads EAGVTQFPSHSVIEKGQTVTLRCDPISGHDNLYWYRRVMGKEIKFLLHFVKESKQDESGMPNNRFLAERTGGTYSTLKVQPAELEDSGVYFCASSQGLAGIYEQFFGPGTRLTVL.

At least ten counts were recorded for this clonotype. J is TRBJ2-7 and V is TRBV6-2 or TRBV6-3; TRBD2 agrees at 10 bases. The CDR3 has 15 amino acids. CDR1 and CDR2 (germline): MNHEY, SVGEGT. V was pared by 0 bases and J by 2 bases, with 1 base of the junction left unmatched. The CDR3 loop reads CASSYSLAGAYEQYF. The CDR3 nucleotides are TGTGCCAGCAGTTACTCCCTAGCGGGGGCCTACGAGCAGTACTTC.

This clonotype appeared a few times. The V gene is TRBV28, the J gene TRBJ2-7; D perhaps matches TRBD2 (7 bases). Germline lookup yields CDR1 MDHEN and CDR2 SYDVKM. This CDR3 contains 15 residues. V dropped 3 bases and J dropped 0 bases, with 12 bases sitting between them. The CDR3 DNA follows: TGTGCCAGCAGTTTCCGGGGGGCAAGCTCCTACGAGCAGTACTTC. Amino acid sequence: CASSFRGASSYEQYF.

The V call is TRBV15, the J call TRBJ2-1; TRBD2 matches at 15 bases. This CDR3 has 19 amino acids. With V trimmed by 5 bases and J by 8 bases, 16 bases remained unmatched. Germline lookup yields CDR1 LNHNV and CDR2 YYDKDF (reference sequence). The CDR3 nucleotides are TGTGCCACCAGCCCCATGTGGACTAGCGGGAGGGCCGAAGACGATGAGCAGTTCTTC. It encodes CATSPMWTSGRAEDDEQFF.

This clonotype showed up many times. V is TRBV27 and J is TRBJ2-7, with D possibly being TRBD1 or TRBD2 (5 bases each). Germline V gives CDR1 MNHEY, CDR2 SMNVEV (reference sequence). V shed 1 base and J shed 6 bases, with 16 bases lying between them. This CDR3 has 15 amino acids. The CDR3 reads CASSLWGSGFVEQYF. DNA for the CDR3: TGTGCCAGCAGTTTATGGGGGAGTGGGTTTGTCGAGCAGTACTTC.

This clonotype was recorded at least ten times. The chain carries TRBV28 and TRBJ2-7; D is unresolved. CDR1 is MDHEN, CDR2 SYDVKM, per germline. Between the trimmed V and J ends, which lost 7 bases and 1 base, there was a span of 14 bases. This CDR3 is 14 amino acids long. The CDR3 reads CASTGTWVSYEQYF. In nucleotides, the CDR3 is TGTGCCAGCACCGGAACGTGGGTATCCTACGAGCAGTACTTC.

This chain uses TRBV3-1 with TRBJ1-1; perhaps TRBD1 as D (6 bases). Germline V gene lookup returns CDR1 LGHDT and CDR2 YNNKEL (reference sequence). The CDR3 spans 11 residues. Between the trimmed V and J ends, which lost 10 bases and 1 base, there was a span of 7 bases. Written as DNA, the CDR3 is TGTGCCACGACAGGGAACACTGAAGCTTTCTTT. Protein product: CATTGNTEAFF.

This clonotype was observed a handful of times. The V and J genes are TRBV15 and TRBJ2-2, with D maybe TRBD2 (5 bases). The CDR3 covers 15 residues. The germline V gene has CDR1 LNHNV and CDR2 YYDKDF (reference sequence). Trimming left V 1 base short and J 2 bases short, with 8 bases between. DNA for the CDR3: TGTGCCACCAGCAGAGCGGGGATCAACACCGGGGAGCTGTTTTTT. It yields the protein CATSRAGINTGELFF. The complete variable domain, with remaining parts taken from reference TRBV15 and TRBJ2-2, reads DAMVIQNPRYQVTQFGKPVTLSCSQTLNHNVMYWYQQKSSQAPKLLFHYYDKDFNNEADTPDNFQSRRPNTSFCFLDIRSPGLGDTAMYLCATSRAGINTGELFFGEGSRLTVL.

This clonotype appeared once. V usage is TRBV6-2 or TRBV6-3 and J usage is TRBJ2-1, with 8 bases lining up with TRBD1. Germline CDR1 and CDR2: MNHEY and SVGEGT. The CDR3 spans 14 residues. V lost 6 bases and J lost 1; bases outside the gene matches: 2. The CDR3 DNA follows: TGTGCCAGCAGAAACAGGGGGTCCTACAATGAGCAGTTCTTC. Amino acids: CASRNRGSYNEQFF.

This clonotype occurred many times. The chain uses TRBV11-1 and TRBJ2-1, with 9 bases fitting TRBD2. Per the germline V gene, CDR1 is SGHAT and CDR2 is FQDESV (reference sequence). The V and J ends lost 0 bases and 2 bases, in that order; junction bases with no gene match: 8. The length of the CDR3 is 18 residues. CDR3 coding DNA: TGTGCCAGCAGCTTAGCCCTTTTTGGCGGGAGGGCCTACAATGAGCAGTTCTTC. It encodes CASSLALFGGRAYNEQFF.

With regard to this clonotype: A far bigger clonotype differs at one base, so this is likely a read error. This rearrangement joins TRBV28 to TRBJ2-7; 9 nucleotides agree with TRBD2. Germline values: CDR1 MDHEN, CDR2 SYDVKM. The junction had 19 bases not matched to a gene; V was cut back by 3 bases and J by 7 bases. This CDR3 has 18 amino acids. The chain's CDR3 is CASSFFGLAGEPYNEQYF. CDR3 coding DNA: TGTGCCAGCAGTTTTTTTGGATTAGCGGGGGAACCTTACAATGAGCAGTACTTC.

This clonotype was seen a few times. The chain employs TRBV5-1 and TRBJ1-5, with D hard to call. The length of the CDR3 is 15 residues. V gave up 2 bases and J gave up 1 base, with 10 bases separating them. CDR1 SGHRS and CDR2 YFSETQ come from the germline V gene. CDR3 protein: CASSFGGGSNQPQHF. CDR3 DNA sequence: TGCGCCAGCAGCTTCGGTGGAGGGAGCAATCAGCCCCAGCATTTT. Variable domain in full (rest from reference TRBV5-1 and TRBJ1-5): KAGVTQTPRYLIKTRGQQVTLSCSPISGHRSVSWYQQTPGQGLQFLFEYFSETQRNKGNFPGRFSGRQFSNSRSEMNVSTLELGDSALYLCASSFGGGSNQPQHFGDGTRLSIL.

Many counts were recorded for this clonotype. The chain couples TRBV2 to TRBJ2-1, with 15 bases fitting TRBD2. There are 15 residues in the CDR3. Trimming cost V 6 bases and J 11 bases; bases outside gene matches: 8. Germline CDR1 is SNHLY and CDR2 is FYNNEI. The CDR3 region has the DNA TGTGCCAGCAGCCCCGGACTAGCGGGGGGGCATAAGCAGTTCTTC. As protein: CASSPGLAGGHKQFF.

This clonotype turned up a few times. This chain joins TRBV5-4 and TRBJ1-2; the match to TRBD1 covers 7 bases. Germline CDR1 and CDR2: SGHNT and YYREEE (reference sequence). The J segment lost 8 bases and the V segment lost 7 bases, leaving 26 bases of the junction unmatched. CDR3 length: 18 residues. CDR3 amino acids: CASGKGTGVSTGGLGYTF. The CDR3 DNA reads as TGTGCCAGCGGAAAGGGAACAGGGGTATCTACGGGAGGTTTGGGCTACACCTTC. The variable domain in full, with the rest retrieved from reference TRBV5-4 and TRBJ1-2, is ETGVTQSPTHLIKTRGQQVTLRCSSQSGHNTVSWYQQALGQGPQFIFQYYREEENGRGNFPPRFSGLQFPNYSSELNVNALELDDSALYLCASGKGTGVSTGGLGYTFGSGTRLTVV.

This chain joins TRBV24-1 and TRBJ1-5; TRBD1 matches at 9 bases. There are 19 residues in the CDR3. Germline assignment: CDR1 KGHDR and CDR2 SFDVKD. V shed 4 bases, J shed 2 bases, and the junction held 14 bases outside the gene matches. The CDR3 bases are TGTGCCACCAGTGACCAACAGGGGGCAGGTAGCGATGGCAATCAGCCCCAGCATTTT. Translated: CATSDQQGAGSDGNQPQHF.

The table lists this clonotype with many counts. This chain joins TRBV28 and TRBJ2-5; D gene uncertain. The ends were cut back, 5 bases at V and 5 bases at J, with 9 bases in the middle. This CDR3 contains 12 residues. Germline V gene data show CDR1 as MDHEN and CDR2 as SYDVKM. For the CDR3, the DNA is TGTGCCAGCAGTCCATTAGGGGAGACCCAGTACTTC. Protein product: CASSPLGETQYF.

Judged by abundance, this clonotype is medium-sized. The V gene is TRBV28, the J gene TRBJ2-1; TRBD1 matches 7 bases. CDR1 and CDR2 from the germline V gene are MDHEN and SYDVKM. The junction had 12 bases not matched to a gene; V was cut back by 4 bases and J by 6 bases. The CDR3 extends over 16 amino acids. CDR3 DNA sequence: TGTGCCAGCAGTTCCTCGACAGGGAAAAGTGGCAATGAGCAGTTCTTC. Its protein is CASSSSTGKSGNEQFF.

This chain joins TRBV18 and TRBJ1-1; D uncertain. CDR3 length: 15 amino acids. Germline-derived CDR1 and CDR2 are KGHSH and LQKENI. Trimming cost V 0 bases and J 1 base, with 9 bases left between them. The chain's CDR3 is CASSPPVGGNTEAFF. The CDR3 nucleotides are TGTGCCAGCTCACCACCTGTGGGTGGGAACACTGAAGCTTTCTTT.

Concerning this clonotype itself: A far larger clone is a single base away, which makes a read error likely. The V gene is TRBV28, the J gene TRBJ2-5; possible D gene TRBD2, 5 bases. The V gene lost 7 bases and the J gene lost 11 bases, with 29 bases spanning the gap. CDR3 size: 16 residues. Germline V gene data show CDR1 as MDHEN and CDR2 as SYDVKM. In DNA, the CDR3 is TGTGCCAGCATCCCAGGAGTGGCGCGGGTTTACAATGAGCAGTACTTC. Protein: CASIPGVARVYNEQYF. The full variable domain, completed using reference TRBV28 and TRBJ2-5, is DVKVTQSSRYLVKRTGEKVFLECVQDMDHENMFWYRQDPGLGLRLIYFSYDVKMKEKGDIPEGYSVSREKKERFSLILESASTNQTSMYLCASIPGVARVYNEQYFGPGTRLLVL.

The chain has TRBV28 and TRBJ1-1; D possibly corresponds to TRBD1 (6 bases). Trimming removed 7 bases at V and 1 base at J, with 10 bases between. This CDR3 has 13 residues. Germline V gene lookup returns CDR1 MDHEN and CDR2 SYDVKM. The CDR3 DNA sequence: TGTGCCAGCATCCAAGGGGGGAACACTGAAGCTTTCTTT. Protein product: CASIQGGNTEAFF.

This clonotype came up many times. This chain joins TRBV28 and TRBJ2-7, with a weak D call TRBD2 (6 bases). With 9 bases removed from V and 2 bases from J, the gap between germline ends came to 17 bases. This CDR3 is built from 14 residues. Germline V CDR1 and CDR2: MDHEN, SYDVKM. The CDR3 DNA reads TGTGCCAGTTCTGGAGCTGGGGGGACCTACGAGCAGTACTTC. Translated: CASSGAGGTYEQYF.

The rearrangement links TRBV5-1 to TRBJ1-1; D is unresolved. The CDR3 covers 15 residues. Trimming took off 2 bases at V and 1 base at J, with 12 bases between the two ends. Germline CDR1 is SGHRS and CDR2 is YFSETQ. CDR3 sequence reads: CASSLFSGRNTEAFF. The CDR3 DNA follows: TGCGCCAGCAGCTTATTTAGCGGGAGGAACACTGAAGCTTTCTTT.